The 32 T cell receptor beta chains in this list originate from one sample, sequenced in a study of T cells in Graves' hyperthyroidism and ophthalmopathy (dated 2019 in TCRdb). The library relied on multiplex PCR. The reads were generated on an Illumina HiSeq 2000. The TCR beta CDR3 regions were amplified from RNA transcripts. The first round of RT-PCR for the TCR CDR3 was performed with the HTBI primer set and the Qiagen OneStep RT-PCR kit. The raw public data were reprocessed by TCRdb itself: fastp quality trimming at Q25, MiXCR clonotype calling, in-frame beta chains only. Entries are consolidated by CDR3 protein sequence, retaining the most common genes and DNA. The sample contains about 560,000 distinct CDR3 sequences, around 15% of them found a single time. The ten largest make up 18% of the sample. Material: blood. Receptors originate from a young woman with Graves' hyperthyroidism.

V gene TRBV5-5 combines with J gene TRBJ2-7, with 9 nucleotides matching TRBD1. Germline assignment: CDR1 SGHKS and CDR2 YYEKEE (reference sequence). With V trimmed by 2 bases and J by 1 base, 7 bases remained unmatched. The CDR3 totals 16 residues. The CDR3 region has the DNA TGTGCCAGCAGCTTCGGGACAGGGCCAACATCCTACGAGCAGTACTTC. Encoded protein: CASSFGTGPTSYEQYF.

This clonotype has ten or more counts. The CDR3 nucleotides are TGTGCCAGCAGCTTAGACAGGGCCCAAGAGACCCAGTACTTC. Translation gives CASSLDRAQETQYF. The chain uses TRBV11-2 and TRBJ2-5, with a tentative D call TRBD1 (5 bases). The V end lost 0 bases, the J end lost 1 base, and 6 bases lay between the germline ends. CDR3 length: 14 residues. Per the germline V gene, CDR1 is SGHAT and CDR2 is FQNNGV.

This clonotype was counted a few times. The CDR3 reads CASSVDRLTYEQYF. In nucleotides, the CDR3 is TGTGCCAGCAGTGTGGACAGGTTAACCTACGAGCAGTACTTC. The genes are TRBV12-3 or TRBV12-4 and TRBJ2-7; TRBD1 agrees at 7 bases. J gave up 2 bases and V 5 bases, and 6 bases lay outside the gene matches. The CDR3 runs 14 residues.

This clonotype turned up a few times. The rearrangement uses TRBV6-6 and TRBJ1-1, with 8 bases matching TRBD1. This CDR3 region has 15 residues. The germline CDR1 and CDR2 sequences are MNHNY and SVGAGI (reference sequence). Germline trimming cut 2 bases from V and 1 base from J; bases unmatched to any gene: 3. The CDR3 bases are TGTGCCAGCAGTTACCTCGGGACAGGGAACACTGAAGCTTTCTTT. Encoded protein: CASSYLGTGNTEAFF.

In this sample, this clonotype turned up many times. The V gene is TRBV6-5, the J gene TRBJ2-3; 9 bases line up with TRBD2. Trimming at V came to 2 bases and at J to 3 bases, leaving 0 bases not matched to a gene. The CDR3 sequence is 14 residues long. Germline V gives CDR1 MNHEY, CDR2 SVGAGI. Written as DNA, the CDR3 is TGTGCCAGCAGTTACGCGGGGGGGACAGATACGCAGTATTTT. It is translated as CASSYAGGTDTQYF.

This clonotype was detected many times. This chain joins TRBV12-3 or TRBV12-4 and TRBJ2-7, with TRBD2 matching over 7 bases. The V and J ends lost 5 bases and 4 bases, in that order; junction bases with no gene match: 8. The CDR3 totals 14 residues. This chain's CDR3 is CASSRPGLRYEQYF. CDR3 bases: TGTGCCAGCAGTCGGCCGGGACTACGATACGAGCAGTACTTC.

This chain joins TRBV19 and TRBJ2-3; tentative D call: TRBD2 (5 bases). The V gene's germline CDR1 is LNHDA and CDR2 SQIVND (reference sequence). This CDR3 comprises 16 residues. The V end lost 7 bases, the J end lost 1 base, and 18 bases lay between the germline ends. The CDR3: CASTPSQVEGTDTQYF. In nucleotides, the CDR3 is TGTGCCAGTACCCCTTCCCAGGTGGAGGGCACAGATACGCAGTATTTT.

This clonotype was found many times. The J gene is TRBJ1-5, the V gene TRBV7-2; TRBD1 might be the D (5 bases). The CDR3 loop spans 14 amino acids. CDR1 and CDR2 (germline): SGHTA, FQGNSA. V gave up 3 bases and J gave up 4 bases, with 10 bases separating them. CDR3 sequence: CASSLREGNQPQHF. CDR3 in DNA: TGTGCCAGCAGCTTGAGAGAGGGGAATCAGCCCCAGCATTTT.

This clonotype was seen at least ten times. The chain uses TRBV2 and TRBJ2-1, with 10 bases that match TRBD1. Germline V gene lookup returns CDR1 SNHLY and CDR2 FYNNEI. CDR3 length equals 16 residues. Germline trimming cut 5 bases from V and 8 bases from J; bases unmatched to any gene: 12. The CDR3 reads CASSLIGQGVVDEQFF. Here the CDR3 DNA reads TGTGCCAGCAGTCTCATCGGACAGGGGGTTGTGGATGAGCAGTTCTTC.

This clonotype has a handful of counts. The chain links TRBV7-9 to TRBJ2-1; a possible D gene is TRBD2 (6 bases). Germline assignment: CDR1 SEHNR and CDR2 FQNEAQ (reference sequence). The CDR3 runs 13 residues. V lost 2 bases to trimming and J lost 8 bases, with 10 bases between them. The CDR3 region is CASSLYRDYEQFF. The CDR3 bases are TGTGCCAGCAGCTTATACCGGGACTATGAGCAGTTCTTC.

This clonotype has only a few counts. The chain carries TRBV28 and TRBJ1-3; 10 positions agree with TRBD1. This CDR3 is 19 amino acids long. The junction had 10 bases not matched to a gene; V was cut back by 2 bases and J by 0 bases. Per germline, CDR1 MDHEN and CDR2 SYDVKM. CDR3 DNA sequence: TGTGCCAGCAGTTTACCCCAGGGACAGGGGCTTGACTCTGGAAACACCATATATTTT. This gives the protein CASSLPQGQGLDSGNTIYF.

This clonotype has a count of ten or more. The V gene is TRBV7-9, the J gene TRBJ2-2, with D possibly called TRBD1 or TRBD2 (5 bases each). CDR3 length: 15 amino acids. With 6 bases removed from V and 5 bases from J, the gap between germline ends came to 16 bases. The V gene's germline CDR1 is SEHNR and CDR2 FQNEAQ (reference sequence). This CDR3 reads CASRYAGTETGELFF. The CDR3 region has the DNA TGTGCCAGCAGATACGCCGGGACCGAGACCGGGGAGCTGTTTTTT.

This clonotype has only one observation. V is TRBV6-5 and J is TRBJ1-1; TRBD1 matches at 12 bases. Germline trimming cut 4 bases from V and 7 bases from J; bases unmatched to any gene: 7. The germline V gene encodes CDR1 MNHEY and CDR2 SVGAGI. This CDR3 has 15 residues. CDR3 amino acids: CASSWSGQGASEAFF. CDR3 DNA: TGTGCCAGCAGTTGGTCGGGACAGGGGGCAAGTGAAGCTTTCTTT.

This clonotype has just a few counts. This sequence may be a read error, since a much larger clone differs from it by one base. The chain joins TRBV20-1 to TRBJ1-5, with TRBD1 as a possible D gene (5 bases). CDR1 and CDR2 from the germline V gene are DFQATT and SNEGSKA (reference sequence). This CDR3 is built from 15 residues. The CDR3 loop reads CSARDRRGENRPQHF. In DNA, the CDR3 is TGCAGTGCTAGAGATCGAAGAGGGGAGAATCGGCCCCAGCATTTT.

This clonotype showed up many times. Here the CDR3 DNA reads TGCAGTGCTGGGGGACTAGCGGGAGGACGAGAGACCCAGTACTTC. Amino acids: CSAGGLAGGRETQYF. The chain recombines TRBV20-1 with TRBJ2-5, with 15 bases fitting TRBD2. The junction had 5 bases not matched to a gene; V was cut back by 5 bases and J by 4 bases. This CDR3 contains 15 residues. Germline V gene sequence: CDR1 DFQATT, CDR2 SNEGSKA (reference sequence).

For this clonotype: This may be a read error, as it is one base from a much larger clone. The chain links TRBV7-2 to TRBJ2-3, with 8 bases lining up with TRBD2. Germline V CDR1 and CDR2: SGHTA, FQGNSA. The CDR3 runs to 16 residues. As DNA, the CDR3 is TGTGCCAGCCGCTTAGGTCCGGGGGGGCTTCAAGATACGCAGTATTTT. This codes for CASRLGPGGLQDTQYF.

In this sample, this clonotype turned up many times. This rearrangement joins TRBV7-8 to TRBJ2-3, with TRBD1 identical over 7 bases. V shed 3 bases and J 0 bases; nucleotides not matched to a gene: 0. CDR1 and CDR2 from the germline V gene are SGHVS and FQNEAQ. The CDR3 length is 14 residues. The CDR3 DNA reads TGTGCCAGCAGCTTCAGGGGGAGCACAGATACGCAGTATTTT. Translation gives CASSFRGSTDTQYF.

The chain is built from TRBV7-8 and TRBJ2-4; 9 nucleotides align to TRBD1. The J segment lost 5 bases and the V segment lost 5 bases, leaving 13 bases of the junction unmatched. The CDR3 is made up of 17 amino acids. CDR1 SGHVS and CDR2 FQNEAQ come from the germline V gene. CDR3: CASSRGQGPSPQNIQYF. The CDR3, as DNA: TGTGCCAGCAGCCGCGGACAGGGGCCCTCTCCCCAAAACATTCAGTACTTC. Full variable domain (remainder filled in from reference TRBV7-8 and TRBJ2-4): GAGVSQSPRYKVAKRGQDVALRCDPISGHVSLFWYQQALGQGPEFLTYFQNEAQLDKSGLPSDRFFAERPEGSVSTLKIQRTQQEDSAVYLCASSRGQGPSPQNIQYFGAGTRLSVL.

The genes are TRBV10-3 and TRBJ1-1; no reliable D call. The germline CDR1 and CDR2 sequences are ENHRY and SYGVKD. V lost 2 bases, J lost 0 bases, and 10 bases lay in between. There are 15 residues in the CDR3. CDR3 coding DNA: TGTGCCATCAGTGAGCCGGGTTTCATGAACACTGAAGCTTTCTTT. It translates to CAISEPGFMNTEAFF.

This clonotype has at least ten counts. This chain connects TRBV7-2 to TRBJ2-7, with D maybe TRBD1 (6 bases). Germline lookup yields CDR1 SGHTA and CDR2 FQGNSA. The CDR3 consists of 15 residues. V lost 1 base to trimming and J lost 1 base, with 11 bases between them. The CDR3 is CASSLVVGASYEQYF. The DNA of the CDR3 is TGTGCCAGCAGCTTAGTTGTGGGGGCTTCCTACGAGCAGTACTTC.

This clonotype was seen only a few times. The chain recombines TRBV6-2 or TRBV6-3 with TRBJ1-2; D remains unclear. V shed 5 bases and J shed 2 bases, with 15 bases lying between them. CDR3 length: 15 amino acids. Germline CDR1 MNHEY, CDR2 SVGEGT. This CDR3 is CASSPERSTNYGYTF. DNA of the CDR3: TGTGCCAGCAGTCCCGAAAGGTCTACGAACTATGGCTACACCTTC.

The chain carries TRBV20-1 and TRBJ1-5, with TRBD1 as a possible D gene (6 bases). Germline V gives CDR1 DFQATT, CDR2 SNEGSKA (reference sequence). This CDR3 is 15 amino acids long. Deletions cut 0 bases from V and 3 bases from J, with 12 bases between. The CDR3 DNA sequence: TGCAGTGCTAGAGATTCTTCAGGGGTCAATCAGCCCCAGCATTTT. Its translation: CSARDSSGVNQPQHF.

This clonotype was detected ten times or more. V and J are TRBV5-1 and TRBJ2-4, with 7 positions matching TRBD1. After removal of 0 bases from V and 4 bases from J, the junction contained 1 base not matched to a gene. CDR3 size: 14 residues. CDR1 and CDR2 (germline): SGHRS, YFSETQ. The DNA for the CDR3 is TGCGCCAGCAGCTTGGAGGGACAGAAAAACATTCAGTACTTC. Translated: CASSLEGQKNIQYF.

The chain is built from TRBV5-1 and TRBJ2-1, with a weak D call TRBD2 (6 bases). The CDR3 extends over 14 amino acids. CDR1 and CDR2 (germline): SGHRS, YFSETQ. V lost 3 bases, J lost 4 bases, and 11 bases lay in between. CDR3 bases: TGCGCCAGCAGCTCTTTAGCGGTTTACAATGAGCAGTTCTTC. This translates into CASSSLAVYNEQFF.

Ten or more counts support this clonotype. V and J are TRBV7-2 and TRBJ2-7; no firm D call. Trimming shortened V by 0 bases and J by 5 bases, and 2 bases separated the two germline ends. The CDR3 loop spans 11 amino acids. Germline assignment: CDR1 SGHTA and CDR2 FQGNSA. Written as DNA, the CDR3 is TGTGCCAGCAGCTTAGCAGACGAGCAGTACTTC. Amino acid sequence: CASSLADEQYF.

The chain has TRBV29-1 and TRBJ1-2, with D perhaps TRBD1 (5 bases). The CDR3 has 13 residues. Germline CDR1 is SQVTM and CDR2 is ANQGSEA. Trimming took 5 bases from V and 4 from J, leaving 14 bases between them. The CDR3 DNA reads TGCAGCGTTCTCATGGGACCTACCTATGGCTACACCTTC. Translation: CSVLMGPTYGYTF.

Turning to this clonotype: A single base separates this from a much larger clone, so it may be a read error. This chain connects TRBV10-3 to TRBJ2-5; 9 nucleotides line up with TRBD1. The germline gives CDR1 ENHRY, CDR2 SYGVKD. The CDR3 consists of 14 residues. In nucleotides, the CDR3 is TGTCCCATCAGTGGAACAGGGGGCGTAGAGACCCAGTACTTC. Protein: CPISGTGGVETQYF.

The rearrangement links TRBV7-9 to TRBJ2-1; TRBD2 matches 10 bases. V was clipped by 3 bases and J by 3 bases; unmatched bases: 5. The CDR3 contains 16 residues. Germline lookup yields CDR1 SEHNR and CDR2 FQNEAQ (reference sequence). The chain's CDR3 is CASSFTSGTLYNEQFF. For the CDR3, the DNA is TGTGCCAGCAGCTTTACTAGCGGGACCCTCTACAATGAGCAGTTCTTC.

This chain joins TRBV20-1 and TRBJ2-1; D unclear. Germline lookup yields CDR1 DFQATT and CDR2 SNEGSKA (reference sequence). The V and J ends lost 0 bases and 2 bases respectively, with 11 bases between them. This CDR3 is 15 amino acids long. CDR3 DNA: TGCAGTGCTAGAGAGACGGACGAGACCTACAATGAGCAGTTCTTC. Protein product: CSARETDETYNEQFF.

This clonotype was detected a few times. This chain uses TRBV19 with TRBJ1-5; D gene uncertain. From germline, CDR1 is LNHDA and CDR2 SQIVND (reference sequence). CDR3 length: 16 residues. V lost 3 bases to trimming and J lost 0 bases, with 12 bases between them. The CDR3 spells CASSIGQAYSNQPQHF. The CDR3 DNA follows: TGTGCCAGTAGTATCGGCCAGGCTTATAGCAATCAGCCCCAGCATTTT.

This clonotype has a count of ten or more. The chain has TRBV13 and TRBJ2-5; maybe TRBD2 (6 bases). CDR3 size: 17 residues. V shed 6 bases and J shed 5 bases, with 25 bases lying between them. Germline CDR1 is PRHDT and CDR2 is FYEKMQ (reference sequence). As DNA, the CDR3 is TGTGCCAGCAGTCTAACCCGGGTGGGACTCCAGCAGGAGACCCAGTACTTC. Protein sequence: CASSLTRVGLQQETQYF.

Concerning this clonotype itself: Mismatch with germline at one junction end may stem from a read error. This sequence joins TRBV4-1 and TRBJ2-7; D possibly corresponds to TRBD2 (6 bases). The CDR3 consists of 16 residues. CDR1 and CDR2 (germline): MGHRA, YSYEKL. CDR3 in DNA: TGCGCCAGCAGCCCCACTAGCTCCAGGAGCTCCTACGCGCAGTACTTC. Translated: CASSPTSSRSSYAQYF.